What follows are 2 T cell receptor beta chains derived from one specimen sequenced in a study of T cell repertoires in cytomegalovirus infection. Their specific antigens are unknown. TCRdb re-derived calls from the reads in MiXCR, one entry per CDR3 protein. This table holds 570,000 or so distinct CDR3 sequences, roughly 42% found once. The sequenced sample was cultured PBMCs, obtained from culture after CMV antigen stimulation. These receptors originate from a human donor in good health (CMV status not recorded). Some clones in this sample may be carry-over from other donors' samples.

The chain is built from TRBV11-2 and TRBJ1-2; D unclear. CDR1 and CDR2 from the germline V gene are SGHAT and FQNNGV. The CDR3 contains 14 residues. V was shortened by 3 bases and J by 0 bases, with 8 bases between the two germline ends. The CDR3 sequence is CASSFPGANYGYTF. CDR3 coding DNA: TGTGCCAGCAGCTTCCCGGGTGCTAACTATGGCTACACCTTC.

This clonotype has more than one count but fewer than ten. The rearrangement links TRBV7-2 to TRBJ2-5; the D gene is possibly TRBD1 (6 bases). With 3 bases removed from V and 4 bases from J, the gap between germline ends came to 15 bases. Germline CDR1 is SGHTA and CDR2 is FQGNSA. The CDR3 is 15 residues long. The CDR3 bases are TGTGCCAGCAGCTTTAATACAGGGTTATCAGAGACCCAGTACTTC. As protein: CASSFNTGLSETQYF. The entire variable domain, with the rest obtained from reference TRBV7-2 and TRBJ2-5, is as follows: GAGVSQSPSNKVTEKGKDVELRCDPISGHTALYWYRQSLGQGLEFLIYFQGNSAPDKSGLPSDRFSAERTGGSVSTLTIQRTQQEDSAVYLCASSFNTGLSETQYFGPGTRLLVL.